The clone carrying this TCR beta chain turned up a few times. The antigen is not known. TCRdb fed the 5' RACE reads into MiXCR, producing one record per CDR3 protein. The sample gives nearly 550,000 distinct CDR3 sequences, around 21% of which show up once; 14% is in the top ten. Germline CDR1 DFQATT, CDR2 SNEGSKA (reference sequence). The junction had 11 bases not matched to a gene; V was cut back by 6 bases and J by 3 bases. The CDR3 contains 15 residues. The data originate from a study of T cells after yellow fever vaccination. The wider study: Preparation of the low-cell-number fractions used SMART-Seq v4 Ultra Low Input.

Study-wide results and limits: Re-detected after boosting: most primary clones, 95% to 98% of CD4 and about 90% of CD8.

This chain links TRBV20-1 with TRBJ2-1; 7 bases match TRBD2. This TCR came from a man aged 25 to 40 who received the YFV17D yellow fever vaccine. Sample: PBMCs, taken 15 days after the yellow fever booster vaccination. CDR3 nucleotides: TGCAGTGCCCTAAACCCGGGACTACTCTACAATGAGCAGTTCTTC. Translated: CSALNPGLLYNEQFF.